One sample yielded the 11 T cell receptor beta chains listed below, sequenced in a study of blood T cell repertoires in COVID-19. TCRdb's copy holds only in-frame clones and misses some; the assay was immunoSEQ multiplex PCR. This table holds some 28,000 clones, about 89% found once. The sample taken for sequencing was peripheral blood. The source of these receptors is a human donor in a cohort sampled during active COVID-19.

About this clone: The CDR3 end shows no conserved phenylalanine or tryptophan, and so a read error is likely. The DNA is omitted, as the CDR3 cannot be located on it reliably, and the CDR3 follows TCRdb's listing. This rearrangement joins TRBV11-2 to TRBJ1-2; the table calls TRBD1, which could not be checked here. The germline V gene encodes CDR1 SGHAT and CDR2 FQNNGV. Inclusive of both ends, the CDR3 amounts to 13 amino acids. The CDR3 here is CASSLWGTEQIRI.

J is TRBJ2-5 and V is TRBV5-4, with D possibly TRBD2 on 5 matching bases. Germline V gene sequence: CDR1 SGHNT, CDR2 YYREEE (reference sequence). The germline V and J ends were trimmed by 4 bases and 7 bases, with 17 bases remaining between them. The CDR3 covers 14 residues. The CDR3: CASSPPNTRGTQYF. The CDR3 DNA reads as TGTGCCAGCAGCCCACCCAATACTCGGGGGACCCAGTACTTC.

This chain joins TRBV7-8 and TRBJ1-1; 9 bases line up with TRBD1. J lost 6 bases, V lost 6 bases, and 8 bases had no gene match. The germline V gene encodes CDR1 SGHVS and CDR2 FQNEAQ. The CDR3 runs 14 residues. For the CDR3, the DNA is TGTGCCAGCAGATACCGGGACAGGGAGTCTGAAGCTTTCTTT. It specifies CASRYRDRESEAFF.

The J gene is TRBJ2-6, the V gene TRBV9; D is undetermined. V gave up 0 bases and J gave up 4 bases, with 8 bases separating them. The CDR3 is made up of 15 amino acids. Looked up from germline, CDR1 is SGDLS and CDR2 is YYNGEE. CDR3 amino acids: CASSVAREGANVLTF. As DNA, the CDR3 is TGTGCCAGCAGCGTAGCCCGAGAGGGGGCCAACGTCCTGACTTTC.

V is TRBV5-1 and J is TRBJ2-1; 10 bases match TRBD1. CDR3 length: 15 amino acids. The germline V gene encodes CDR1 SGHRS and CDR2 YFSETQ. With 4 bases clipped from V and 5 bases from J, the junction kept 6 bases outside the gene matches. CDR3 sequence reads: CASSHGTGANNEQFF. The CDR3 DNA reads TGCGCCAGCAGCCACGGGACAGGGGCCAACAATGAGCAGTTCTTC.

The CDR3: CATSAGQGASNQPQHF. The CDR3 DNA is TGTGCCACCAGTGCTGGACAGGGGGCAAGTAATCAGCCCCAGCATTTT. The V gene is TRBV24-1, the J gene TRBJ1-5; 11 bases match TRBD1. The germline V gene encodes CDR1 KGHDR and CDR2 SFDVKD. Trimming took 5 bases from V and 4 from J; bases not matched to a gene: 6. The length of the CDR3 is 16 residues.

The chain couples TRBV10-1 to TRBJ2-3, with 8 bases aligning to TRBD2. V shed 4 bases, J shed 7 bases, and the junction held 10 bases outside the gene matches. The CDR3 runs 15 residues. Germline CDR1 WNHNN, CDR2 SYGVQD (reference sequence). CDR3: CASSGTSSGPNTQYF. The CDR3 nucleotides are TGCGCCAGCAGTGGGACTAGCTCCGGGCCAAATACGCAGTATTTT.

The J gene is TRBJ1-4, the V gene TRBV7-9; D gene uncertain. V gave up 8 bases and J gave up 8 bases, with 15 bases separating them. The CDR3 runs to 13 residues. In germline, CDR1 is SEHNR, CDR2 FQNEAQ (reference sequence). CDR3: CASGPDVWEKLFF. In DNA form, the CDR3 reads TGTGCCAGCGGGCCGGATGTCTGGGAAAAACTGTTTTTT.

V is TRBV7-3 and J is TRBJ1-2; D is possibly TRBD1 (5 bases). The ends were cut back, 1 base at V and 1 base at J, with 13 bases in the middle. The CDR3 covers 16 residues. The germline CDR1 and CDR2 sequences are SGHTA and FQGTGA. The DNA of the CDR3 is TGTGCCAGCAGCTTAAGCGCAGGGCTAGATAACTATGGCTACACCTTC. It yields the protein CASSLSAGLDNYGYTF.

This sequence joins TRBV5-6 and TRBJ1-2; D uncertain. The germline gives CDR1 SGHDT, CDR2 YYEEEE. The V end was cut by 0 bases, the J end by 7 bases, with 16 bases between. The CDR3 has 15 residues. CDR3 protein: CASSLAAGIPSGYTF. Here the CDR3 DNA reads TGTGCCAGCAGCTTGGCGGCAGGAATACCGAGTGGCTACACCTTC.

This CDR3 is CASSKGEPTYGYTF. CDR3 nucleotide sequence: TGTGCCAGCAGTAAAGGGGAACCGACTTATGGCTACACCTTC. This rearrangement joins TRBV4-2 to TRBJ1-2; possible D gene TRBD1, 5 bases. With 6 bases removed from V and 5 bases from J, the gap between germline ends came to 16 bases. Looked up from germline, CDR1 is LGHNA and CDR2 is YNFKEQ. CDR3 length equals 14 residues.